A single sample is the source of the 31 T cell receptor beta chains below, sequenced in a study of human T cells and chemical hapten exposure. TCRdb used MiXCR to reprocess the RACE reads, holding one entry per CDR3 protein. The data contain about 52,000 distinct CDR3 sequences, 9.9% of them singletons. Indicated time point: patch test 3, about 24 weeks after DPC sensitization. The treatment denotes: therapeutic diphenylcyclopropenone sensitization with weekly scalp DPC. The sequenced sample was whole blood, obtained in connection with sensitization to the hapten diphenylcyclopropenone (DPC). These receptor sequences come from a woman in her thirties or forties with alopecia areata. Some clones in this sample may be carry-over from other donors' samples.

Concerning this clonotype itself: This may arise from a read error, as a much more abundant clone is one base away. V gene TRBV12-3 or TRBV12-4 combines with J gene TRBJ1-4, with D possibly being TRBD1 (6 bases). The CDR3 is 14 residues long. Trimming shortened V by 7 bases and J by 9 bases, and 18 bases separated the two germline ends. In nucleotides, the CDR3 is TGTGCCAGCAAGGACAGCACCTCTGGTCAAAAACTGTTTTTT. Protein product: CASKDSTSGQKLFF.

The V gene is TRBV7-2, the J gene TRBJ2-2; D gene unclear. The CDR3 consists of 13 residues. CDR1 and CDR2 (germline): SGHTA, FQGNSA. The V end lost 7 bases, the J end lost 5 bases, and 11 bases lay between the germline ends. The CDR3 DNA reads TGTGCCAGCAACCCCCCTGGGACCGGGGAGCTGTTTTTT. Protein product: CASNPPGTGELFF. The full variable domain, completed using reference TRBV7-2 and TRBJ2-2, is GAGVSQSPSNKVTEKGKDVELRCDPISGHTALYWYRQSLGQGLEFLIYFQGNSAPDKSGLPSDRFSAERTGGSVSTLTIQRTQQEDSAVYLCASNPPGTGELFFGEGSRLTVL.

This clonotype was seen more than once but under ten times. This chain joins TRBV11-2 and TRBJ2-5, with 11 positions matching TRBD1. The CDR3 length is 15 residues. J was trimmed by 5 bases and V by 4 bases; bases with no gene match: 6. CDR1 SGHAT and CDR2 FQNNGV come from the germline V gene. CDR3: CASSYGQGAGETQYF. Written as DNA, the CDR3 is TGTGCCAGCAGCTATGGACAGGGGGCCGGGGAGACCCAGTACTTC.

This clonotype was observed a handful of times. The J gene is TRBJ1-6, the V gene TRBV11-1; the match to TRBD1 covers 10 bases. CDR1 is SGHAT, CDR2 FQDESV, per germline (reference sequence). This CDR3 region has 15 residues. V was pared by 4 bases and J by 8 bases, with 5 bases of the junction left unmatched. CDR3 residues: CASSSRGTGDSPLHF. CDR3 in DNA: TGTGCCAGCAGCTCCCGGGGGACAGGGGATTCACCCCTCCACTTT.

V and J are TRBV4-2 and TRBJ1-5, with TRBD1 as a possible D gene (5 bases). There are 16 residues in the CDR3. Deletions cut 0 bases from V and 4 bases from J, with 13 bases between. CDR1 and CDR2 (germline): LGHNA, YNFKEQ. The CDR3 loop is CASSQESGYDNQPQHF. The CDR3 region has the DNA TGTGCCAGCAGCCAAGAGTCAGGGTATGATAATCAGCCCCAGCATTTT.

The V gene is TRBV30, the J gene TRBJ2-3; D remains ambiguous. Germline V lookup: CDR1 GTSNPN, CDR2 SVGIG (reference sequence). This CDR3 is built from 12 residues. The V and J ends lost 3 bases and 14 bases respectively, with 18 bases between them. CDR3: CAWRPRLDQRYF. In nucleotides, the CDR3 is TGTGCCTGGAGGCCCCGACTCGACCAGCGGTATTTT. Full variable domain (rest looked up from reference TRBV30 and TRBJ2-3): SQTIHQWPATLVQPVGSPLSLECTVEGTSNPNLYWYRQAAGRGLQLLFYSVGIGQISSEVPQNLSASRPQDRQFILSSKKLLLSDSGFYLCAWRPRLDQRYFGPGTRLTVL.

This clonotype appeared a few times. The DNA of the CDR3 is TGTGCCAGCTCGAACGGGGGGGCCTACGAGCAGTACTTC. This gives the protein CASSNGGAYEQYF. The chain has TRBV28 and TRBJ2-7; TRBD2 matches 8 bases. From germline, CDR1 is MDHEN and CDR2 SYDVKM. This CDR3 spans 13 amino acids. The V and J ends lost 8 bases and 2 bases, in that order; junction bases with no gene match: 5.

This clonotype was found a few times. The gene calls are TRBV7-6 and TRBJ2-2, with D uncertain. The germline V gene has CDR1 SGHVS and CDR2 FNYEAQ. The V and J ends lost 1 base and 3 bases respectively, with 12 bases between them. This CDR3 contains 16 residues. The CDR3 loop is CASSLDRAGDTGELFF. The CDR3 DNA follows: TGTGCCAGCAGCTTAGATAGGGCAGGAGACACCGGGGAGCTGTTTTTT.

This clonotype was observed a few times. The chain couples TRBV7-8 to TRBJ2-2, with TRBD2 matching 11 bases. The CDR3 covers 17 residues. J gave up 1 base and V 5 bases, and 6 bases lay outside the gene matches. Germline CDR1 is SGHVS and CDR2 is FQNEAQ. CDR3 sequence reads: CASSLRTSGLNTGELFF. CDR3 DNA: TGTGCCAGCAGCCTCCGGACTAGCGGGCTGAACACCGGGGAGCTGTTTTTT.

This clonotype turned up a few times. The genes are TRBV19 and TRBJ2-7, with 8 bases identical to TRBD1. Germline V gives CDR1 LNHDA, CDR2 SQIVND (reference sequence). The CDR3 is made up of 14 amino acids. V gave up 5 bases and J gave up 7 bases; unmatched junction bases: 10. This CDR3 reads CASSLGQVAREQYF. The CDR3, as DNA: TGTGCCAGTAGTTTGGGACAGGTCGCGAGGGAGCAGTACTTC.

This clonotype has at least ten counts. CDR3 in amino acids: CASSPTGQAYGYTF. CDR3 DNA: TGTGCCAGCAGCCCCACTGGGCAGGCCTATGGCTACACCTTC. The chain joins TRBV3-1 to TRBJ1-2; D ambiguous. The V gene lost 4 bases and the J gene lost 4 bases, with 13 bases spanning the gap. The CDR3 contains 14 residues. Germline V gene data show CDR1 as LGHDT and CDR2 as YNNKEL (reference sequence).

This clonotype was seen only a few times. V usage is TRBV9 and J usage is TRBJ1-5; a possible D gene is TRBD1 (5 bases). Germline V gene sequence: CDR1 SGDLS, CDR2 YYNGEE. CDR3 size: 15 residues. The V and J ends lost 0 bases and 4 bases respectively, with 11 bases between them. CDR3: CASSVDGKGNQPQHF. In DNA, the CDR3 is TGTGCCAGCAGCGTAGACGGGAAGGGGAATCAGCCCCAGCATTTT.

The chain is built from TRBV6-6 and TRBJ1-3; unclear D gene. From germline, CDR1 is MNHNY and CDR2 SVGAGI (reference sequence). Trimming cost V 6 bases and J 0 bases, with 9 bases left between them. The CDR3 contains 14 residues. The CDR3 region is CASSQPSSGNTIYF. Here the CDR3 DNA reads TGTGCCAGCAGCCAGCCAAGCTCTGGAAACACCATATATTTT.

At least ten counts were recorded for this clonotype. The V call is TRBV7-9, the J call TRBJ2-1; 7 bases are shared with TRBD1. From germline, CDR1 is SEHNR and CDR2 FQNEAQ (reference sequence). The CDR3 consists of 15 residues. V lost 3 bases and J lost 2; bases outside the gene matches: 4. The CDR3 loop is CASSFHRGTYNEQFF. The DNA for the CDR3 is TGTGCCAGCAGCTTTCACAGGGGCACCTACAATGAGCAGTTCTTC.

This clonotype was observed many times. This chain uses TRBV10-3 with TRBJ1-6; D possibly corresponds to TRBD1 (5 bases). The CDR3 sequence is 15 residues long. Germline loops: CDR1 ENHRY, CDR2 SYGVKD. Trimming removed 2 bases at V and 4 bases at J, with 9 bases between. CDR3 in DNA: TGTGCCATCAGTGAGGGGACGGCATATAATTCACCCCTCCACTTT. Translating gives CAISEGTAYNSPLHF.

CDR3 in amino acids: CAISDPGATNEKLFF. The CDR3 coding sequence is TGTGCCATCAGTGACCCTGGGGCGACTAATGAAAAACTGTTTTTT. The rearrangement links TRBV10-3 to TRBJ1-4; weak D call: TRBD1 (5 bases). The V gene lost 3 bases and the J gene lost 2 bases, with 10 bases spanning the gap. The V gene's germline CDR1 is ENHRY and CDR2 SYGVKD. The CDR3 has 15 amino acids.

In this sample, this clonotype turned up many times. V gene TRBV7-7 combines with J gene TRBJ1-2, with a weak D call TRBD1 (5 bases). The V gene's germline CDR1 is SSHAT and CDR2 FNYEAQ (reference sequence). The V gene lost 4 bases and the J gene lost 8 bases, with 23 bases spanning the gap. The CDR3 runs 16 residues. The CDR3 DNA reads as TGTGCCAGCAGCTCGGAACTCCGGGGAGGGACGAGAGGCTACACCTTC. This translates into CASSSELRGGTRGYTF.

This clonotype appeared many times. The chain couples TRBV4-1 to TRBJ1-1; D is unclear. The germline CDR1 and CDR2 sequences are MGHRA and YSYEKL. V was clipped by 4 bases and J by 0 bases, with 9 bases between them. There are 14 residues in the CDR3. The CDR3 loop reads CASSLGRMNTEAFF. In nucleotides, the CDR3 is TGCGCCAGCAGCCTGGGGAGGATGAACACTGAAGCTTTCTTT.

This clonotype was counted ten times or more. This chain links TRBV19 with TRBJ2-3; D gene uncertain. The CDR3 contains 13 residues. The germline gives CDR1 LNHDA, CDR2 SQIVND (reference sequence). V dropped 6 bases and J dropped 2 bases, with 9 bases sitting between them. CDR3 amino acids: CASSRLLTDTQYF. CDR3 sequence (DNA): TGTGCCAGTAGCAGATTACTCACAGATACGCAGTATTTT.

The chain combines TRBV28 with TRBJ2-5; 9 nucleotides agree with TRBD1. CDR1 and CDR2 (germline): MDHEN, SYDVKM. This CDR3 spans 14 amino acids. The trim removed 4 bases at V and 4 bases at J, leaving 4 bases unmatched. The CDR3 here is CASSSGTGLETQYF. CDR3 in DNA: TGTGCCAGCAGTTCCGGGACAGGGTTAGAGACCCAGTACTTC. Full variable domain (rest looked up from reference TRBV28 and TRBJ2-5): DVKVTQSSRYLVKRTGEKVFLECVQDMDHENMFWYRQDPGLGLRLIYFSYDVKMKEKGDIPEGYSVSREKKERFSLILESASTNQTSMYLCASSSGTGLETQYFGPGTRLLVL.

This clonotype came up a few times. This chain joins TRBV9 and TRBJ2-3, with a tentative D call TRBD1 (5 bases). Trimming cost V 4 bases and J 4 bases, with 16 bases left between them. Germline V CDR1 and CDR2: SGDLS, YYNGEE. The CDR3 is 15 residues long. The DNA for the CDR3 is TGTGCCAGCAGCTTGGGGCCCCTACCCCCAGATACGCAGTATTTT. This gives the protein CASSLGPLPPDTQYF.

The chain links TRBV11-3 to TRBJ2-1; D is possibly TRBD2 (6 bases). Germline values: CDR1 SGHNT, CDR2 YENEEA. V was clipped by 8 bases and J by 9 bases, with 14 bases between them. This CDR3 is 12 amino acids long. The CDR3 sequence: CASGHGRGEQFF. The CDR3 nucleotides are TGTGCCAGCGGGCATGGGCGGGGTGAGCAGTTCTTC.

This clonotype appeared a few times. CDR3 protein: CASSQDIQGNSPLHF. The CDR3, as DNA: TGTGCCAGCAGCCAAGATATCCAGGGGAATTCACCCCTCCACTTT. The chain recombines TRBV14 with TRBJ1-6, with D possibly TRBD1 on 6 matching bases. Germline CDR1 is SGHDN and CDR2 is FVKESK. The germline V and J ends were trimmed by 0 bases and 7 bases, with 10 bases remaining between them. The CDR3 is 15 amino acids. Full variable domain (rest looked up from reference TRBV14 and TRBJ1-6): EAGVTQFPSHSVIEKGQTVTLRCDPISGHDNLYWYRRVMGKEIKFLLHFVKESKQDESGMPNNRFLAERTGGTYSTLKVQPAELEDSGVYFCASSQDIQGNSPLHFGNGTRLTVT.

At least ten counts were recorded for this clonotype. The V call is TRBV6-2 or TRBV6-3, the J call TRBJ2-1; 10 bases map to TRBD2. Germline CDR1 reads MNHEY; CDR2 reads SVGEGT. The V and J ends lost 5 bases and 9 bases, in that order; junction bases with no gene match: 4. The CDR3 spans 13 residues. Written as DNA, the CDR3 is TGTGCCAGCAGTAGGAGACTAGCGGGTGAGCAGTTCTTC. This codes for CASSRRLAGEQFF.

In its sample, this clonotype was seen a few times. The chain couples TRBV12-3 or TRBV12-4 to TRBJ1-3, with D unclear. With 5 bases removed from V and 2 bases from J, the gap between germline ends came to 13 bases. The CDR3 is 15 amino acids. The CDR3: CASSADILAGNTIYF. The CDR3 bases are TGTGCCAGCAGTGCCGACATTTTAGCTGGAAACACCATATATTTT.

This clonotype showed up many times. CDR3 loop: CASSLAWGDSYNEQFF. The CDR3 nucleotides are TGTGCCAGCAGCTTAGCGTGGGGAGATTCCTACAATGAGCAGTTCTTC. The J gene is TRBJ2-1, the V gene TRBV7-6, with D maybe TRBD2 (5 bases). The CDR3 loop spans 16 amino acids. From germline, CDR1 is SGHVS and CDR2 FNYEAQ. V was cut by 0 bases and J by 1 base, with 10 bases left in between.

This clonotype has ten or more counts. This sequence joins TRBV2 and TRBJ1-1; D unclear. V was clipped by 5 bases and J by 4 bases, with 14 bases between them. CDR1 and CDR2 from the germline V gene are SNHLY and FYNNEI. The CDR3 sequence is 14 residues long. CDR3 nucleotide sequence: TGTGCCAGCAGTCCGTCCCGATTGGTCACTGAAGCTTTCTTT. Translation: CASSPSRLVTEAFF.

V gene TRBV20-1 combines with J gene TRBJ2-7, with 12 nucleotides matching TRBD1. Germline CDR1 reads DFQATT; CDR2 reads SNEGSKA (reference sequence). Trimming at V came to 3 bases and at J to 0 bases, leaving 3 bases not matched to a gene. This CDR3 region has 15 residues. This CDR3 reads CSARGQGAFSYEQYF. The CDR3 bases are TGCAGTGCTAGGGGACAGGGGGCGTTCTCCTACGAGCAGTACTTC.

The chain employs TRBV7-9 and TRBJ2-6, with D maybe TRBD2 (5 bases). This CDR3 is built from 15 residues. Germline V gene lookup returns CDR1 SEHNR and CDR2 FQNEAQ (reference sequence). The V end was cut by 5 bases, the J end by 0 bases, with 8 bases between. The DNA of the CDR3 is TGTGCCAGCAGCGCTGGGAGCTCTGGGGCCAACGTCCTGACTTTC. Residues: CASSAGSSGANVLTF.

This clonotype occurred many times. The chain recombines TRBV20-1 with TRBJ1-5; a weak D match, TRBD1 (5 bases). The CDR3 covers 14 residues. The V end lost 0 bases, the J end lost 14 bases, and 20 bases lay between the germline ends. Germline V lookup: CDR1 DFQATT, CDR2 SNEGSKA (reference sequence). In nucleotides, the CDR3 is TGCAGTGCTAGAGATCTGGGGGTTGGGGCCCAAAAGCATTTT. This gives the protein CSARDLGVGAQKHF.

This clonotype was seen a handful of times. V gene TRBV29-1 combines with J gene TRBJ1-2, with D possibly matching TRBD1 (6 bases). There are 11 residues in the CDR3. Deletions cut 7 bases from V and 5 bases from J, with 11 bases between. The V gene's germline CDR1 is SQVTM and CDR2 ANQGSEA. CDR3 in DNA: TGCAGCGGGGAGACAGGATATGGCTACACCTTC. The encoded protein is CSGETGYGYTF.